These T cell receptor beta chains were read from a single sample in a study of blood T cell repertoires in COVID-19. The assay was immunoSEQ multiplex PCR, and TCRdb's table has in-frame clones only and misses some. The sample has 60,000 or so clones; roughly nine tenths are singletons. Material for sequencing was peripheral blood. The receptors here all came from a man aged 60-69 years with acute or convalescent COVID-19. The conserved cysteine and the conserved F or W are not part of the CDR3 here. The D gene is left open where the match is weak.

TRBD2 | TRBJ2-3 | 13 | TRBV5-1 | ASSSQLAVQDTQY
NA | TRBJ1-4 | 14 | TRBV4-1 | ASSQEGNGGREKLF
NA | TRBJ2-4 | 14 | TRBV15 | ATSRAVGGALNIQY
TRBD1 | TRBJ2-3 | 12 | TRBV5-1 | ASSVGQVRDTQY
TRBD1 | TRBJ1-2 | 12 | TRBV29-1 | SAFEGAPNYGYT
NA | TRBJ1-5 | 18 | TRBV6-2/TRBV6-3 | ASSPHFLSPQGYSNQPQH
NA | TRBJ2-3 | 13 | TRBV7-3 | ASSLIGGGTDTQY
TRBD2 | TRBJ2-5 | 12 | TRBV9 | ASSPRTSVETQY
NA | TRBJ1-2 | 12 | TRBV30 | AWSAGVIWFGYT
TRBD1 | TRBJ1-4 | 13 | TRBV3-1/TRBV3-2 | ASSQSTGGAGKLF
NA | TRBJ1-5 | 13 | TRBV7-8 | ASSLARVFNQPQH
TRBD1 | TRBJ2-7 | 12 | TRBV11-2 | ASTKGATSYEQY
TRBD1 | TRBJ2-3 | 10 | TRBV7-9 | ATRQGSDTQY
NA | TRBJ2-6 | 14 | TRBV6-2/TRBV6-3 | ASSGYQGSGANVLT
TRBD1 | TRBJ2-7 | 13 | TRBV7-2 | ASSLVRDRAYEQY
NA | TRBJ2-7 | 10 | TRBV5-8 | ASTNIGVGQY
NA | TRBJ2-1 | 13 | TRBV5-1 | ASSLAASSYNEQF
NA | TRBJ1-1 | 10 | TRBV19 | ASSFPGGEAF
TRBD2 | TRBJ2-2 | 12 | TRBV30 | AGLRLAVTGELF
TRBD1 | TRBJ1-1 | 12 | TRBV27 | ASSLRGQGTEAF
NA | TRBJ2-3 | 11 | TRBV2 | ASNAGVGDTQY
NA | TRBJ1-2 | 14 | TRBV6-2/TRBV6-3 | ASSYNRPGVNYGYT
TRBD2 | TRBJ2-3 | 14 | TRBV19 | ASSKGLAGITDTQY
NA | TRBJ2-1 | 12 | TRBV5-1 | ASSFTGNYNEQF
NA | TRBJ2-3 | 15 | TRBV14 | ASSQGSARGPTDTQY
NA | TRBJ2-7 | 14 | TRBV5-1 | ASSLVAGTPSYEQY
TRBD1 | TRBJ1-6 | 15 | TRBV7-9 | ASSLGPGTAYNSPLH
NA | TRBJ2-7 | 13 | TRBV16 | ASSQSSRAGGEQY
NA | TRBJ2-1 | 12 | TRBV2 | ASSGQTTYNEQF
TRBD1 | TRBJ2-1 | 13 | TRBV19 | ASRRTGGSYNEQF
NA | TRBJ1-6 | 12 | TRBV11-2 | ASSYSVYNSPLH
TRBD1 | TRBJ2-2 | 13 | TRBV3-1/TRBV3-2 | ASSHRDPGQEGLF
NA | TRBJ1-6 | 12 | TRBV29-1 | SVSLLRENSPLH
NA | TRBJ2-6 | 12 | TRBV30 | AWSVSMGANVLT
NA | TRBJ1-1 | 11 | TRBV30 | AWSETPNTEAF
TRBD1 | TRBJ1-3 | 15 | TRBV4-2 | ASSQTDRGDAGNTIY
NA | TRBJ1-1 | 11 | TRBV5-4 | ASSFAGYNRAF
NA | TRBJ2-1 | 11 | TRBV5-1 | ASSLDRYNEQF
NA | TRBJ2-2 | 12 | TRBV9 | ASSVAGVTGELF
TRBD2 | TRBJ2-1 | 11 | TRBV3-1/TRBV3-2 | ASSPSGGNEQF
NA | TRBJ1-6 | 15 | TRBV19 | ASSPGGGLLRDSPLH
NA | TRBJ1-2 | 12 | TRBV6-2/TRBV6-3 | ASSGDTGFRGYT
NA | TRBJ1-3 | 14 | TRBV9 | ASSSKDSVSGNTIY
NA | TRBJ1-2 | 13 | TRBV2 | ASSLGWGANYGYT
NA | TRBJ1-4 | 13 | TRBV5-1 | ASSLGGGVNEKLF
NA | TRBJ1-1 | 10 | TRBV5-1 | ASGGENTEAF
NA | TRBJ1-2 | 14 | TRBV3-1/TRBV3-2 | ASSQDRGGPSYGYT
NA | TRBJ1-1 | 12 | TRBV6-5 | ALSSGNMNTEAF
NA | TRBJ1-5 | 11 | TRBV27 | ASSLSNRQPQH
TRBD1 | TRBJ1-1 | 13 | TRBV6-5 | ASSPRDRALFEAF
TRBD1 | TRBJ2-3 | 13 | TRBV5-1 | ASSAGTGGTDTQY
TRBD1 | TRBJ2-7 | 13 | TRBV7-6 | ASSSGGTGAYEQY
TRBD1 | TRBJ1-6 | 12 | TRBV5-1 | ASSQDRGSSPLH
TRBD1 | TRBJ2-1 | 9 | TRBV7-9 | ASSLSGQKF
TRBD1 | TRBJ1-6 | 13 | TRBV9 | ASSPTRQGNPPLH
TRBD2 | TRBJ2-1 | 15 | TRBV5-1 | ASSWFFAGGMKNEQF
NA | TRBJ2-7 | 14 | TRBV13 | ASSLGQESLSYEQY
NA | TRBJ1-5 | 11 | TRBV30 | AWATMSDQPQH
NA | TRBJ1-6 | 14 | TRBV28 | ASSFPVAGNNSPLH
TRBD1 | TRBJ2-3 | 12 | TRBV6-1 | ASSERQGRDTQY